The 8 T cell receptor beta chains given below trace back to one sample, sequenced in a study of OX40 agonist ivuxolimab in advanced cancers. Sequencing was performed with immunoSEQ multiplex PCR; in TCRdb, only in-frame clones are kept and a portion is missing. The sample has fewer than 130,000 clones, approximately 89% seen once. The input for sequencing was CD4+ or CD8+ T cells sorted from blood, taken in a trial of the OX40 agonist ivuxolimab. Receptors originate from an adult with an advanced solid tumor such as melanoma, head and neck, liver or kidney cancer.

The chain joins TRBV5-5 to TRBJ2-1, with 9 bases lining up with TRBD2. The CDR3 has 15 amino acids. With 4 bases clipped from V and 9 bases from J, the junction kept 11 bases outside the gene matches. The germline gives CDR1 SGHKS, CDR2 YYEKEE (reference sequence). The CDR3 loop is CASSGLGGRAGEQFF. CDR3 nucleotides: TGTGCCAGCAGCGGACTGGGCGGGAGGGCCGGTGAGCAGTTCTTC. The whole variable domain, filled in from reference TRBV5-5 and TRBJ2-1, reads DAGVTQSPTHLIKTRGQQVTLRCSPISGHKSVSWYQQVLGQGPQFIFQYYEKEERGRGNFPDRFSARQFPNYSSELNVNALLLGDSALYLCASSGLGGRAGEQFFGPGTRLTVL.

This clone was seen only a few times. The gene calls are TRBV30 and TRBJ1-6; no clear D. This CDR3 has 15 amino acids. Germline lookup yields CDR1 GTSNPN and CDR2 SVGIG (reference sequence). Trimming pared 3 bases from V and 10 bases from J, leaving 19 bases between. This CDR3 is CAWRPPRGGYSPLHF. The CDR3 DNA reads TGTGCCTGGAGGCCCCCCCGGGGAGGATACTCACCCCTCCACTTT.

The rearrangement joins TRBV19 to TRBJ1-3; D ambiguous. The length of the CDR3 is 13 residues. Germline loops: CDR1 LNHDA, CDR2 SQIVND (reference sequence). Trimming took 11 bases from V and 3 from J, leaving 14 bases between them. DNA for the CDR3: TGTGCCGGAGAGAAGAGTGGTGGAAACACCATATATTTT. Protein: CAGEKSGGNTIYF.

V is TRBV28 and J is TRBJ1-2; 9 positions agree with TRBD1. The CDR3 totals 15 residues. Germline V lookup: CDR1 MDHEN, CDR2 SYDVKM. J gave up 3 bases and V 7 bases, and 9 bases lay outside the gene matches. Here the CDR3 reads CASTEGGQGDYGYTF. The CDR3 region has the DNA TGTGCCAGCACCGAAGGGGGACAGGGCGACTATGGCTACACCTTC.

The chain recombines TRBV19 with TRBJ2-1, with 12 bases that match TRBD2. CDR1 LNHDA and CDR2 SQIVND come from the germline V gene (reference sequence). This CDR3 is 17 amino acids long. V shed 6 bases, J shed 0 bases, and the junction held 6 bases outside the gene matches. The CDR3 region is CASRWTSGKSSYNEQFF. The CDR3 DNA reads TGTGCCAGTAGGTGGACTAGCGGGAAGAGCTCCTACAATGAGCAGTTCTTC.

The chain joins TRBV30 to TRBJ2-7, with 7 positions matching TRBD1. Unmatched junction bases numbered 4, after V lost 5 bases and J lost 0 bases. The germline V gene encodes CDR1 GTSNPN and CDR2 SVGIG (reference sequence). The CDR3 covers 13 residues. DNA for the CDR3: TGTGCCTGGGCCGGGGACAGCTCCTACGAGCAGTACTTC. This codes for CAWAGDSSYEQYF.

The chain uses TRBV7-3 and TRBJ2-7; D call uncertain. Trimming left V 5 bases short and J 2 bases short, with 16 bases between. The CDR3 loop spans 15 amino acids. CDR1 SGHTA and CDR2 FQGTGA come from the germline V gene. The CDR3 coding sequence is TGTGCCAGCAGCCCGTACATAGACCTAACCTACGAGCAGTACTTC. The encoded protein is CASSPYIDLTYEQYF.

The rearrangement uses TRBV25-1 and TRBJ1-2; the D is unclear. Germline V CDR1 and CDR2: MGHDK, SYGVNS. V was pared by 0 bases and J by 6 bases, with 14 bases between. The CDR3 contains 15 residues. CDR3 protein: CASSEYTAGVDGYTF. CDR3 DNA: TGTGCCAGCAGTGAATATACCGCGGGAGTCGATGGCTACACCTTC.